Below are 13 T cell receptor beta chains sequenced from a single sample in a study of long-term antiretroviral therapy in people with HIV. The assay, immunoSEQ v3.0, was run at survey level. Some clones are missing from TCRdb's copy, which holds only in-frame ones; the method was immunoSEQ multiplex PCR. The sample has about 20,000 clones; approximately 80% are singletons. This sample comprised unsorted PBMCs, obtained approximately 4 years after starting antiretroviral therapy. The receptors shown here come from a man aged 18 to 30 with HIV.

The CDR3 spells CSHRGGVGGTDTQYF. DNA of the CDR3: TGCAGCCACCGAGGCGGGGTAGGTGGGACAGATACGCAGTATTTT. The gene calls are TRBV29-1 and TRBJ2-3; perhaps TRBD2 as D (6 bases). Germline assignment: CDR1 SQVTM and CDR2 ANQGSEA. This CDR3 region has 15 residues. V was pared by 8 bases and J by 3 bases, with 21 bases between.

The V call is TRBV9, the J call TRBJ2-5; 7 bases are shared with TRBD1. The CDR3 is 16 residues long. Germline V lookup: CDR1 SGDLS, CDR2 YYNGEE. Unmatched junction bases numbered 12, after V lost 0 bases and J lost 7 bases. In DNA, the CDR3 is TGTGCCAGCAGCGTAGCGCGCGAGACAGGGATTTCGACCCAGTACTTC. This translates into CASSVARETGISTQYF.

CDR3 residues: CASSENAGHAFF. DNA for the CDR3: TGTGCCAGCAGCGAGAACGCCGGGCATGCTTTCTTT. The chain has TRBV6-1 and TRBJ1-1; D is uncertain. The V and J ends lost 6 bases and 11 bases respectively, with 16 bases between them. CDR3 size: 12 residues. Germline loops: CDR1 MNHNS, CDR2 SASEGT.

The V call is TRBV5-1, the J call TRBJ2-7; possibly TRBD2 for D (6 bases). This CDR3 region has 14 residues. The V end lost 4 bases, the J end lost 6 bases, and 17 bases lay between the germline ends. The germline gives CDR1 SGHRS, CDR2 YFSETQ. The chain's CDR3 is CASSPFGSGSEQYF. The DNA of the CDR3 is TGCGCCAGCAGCCCCTTCGGTAGCGGCTCCGAGCAGTACTTC.

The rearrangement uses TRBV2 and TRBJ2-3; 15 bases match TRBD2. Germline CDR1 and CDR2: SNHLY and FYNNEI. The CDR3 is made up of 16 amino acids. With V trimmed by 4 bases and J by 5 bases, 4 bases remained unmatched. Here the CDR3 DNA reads TGTGCCAGCAGTGCGGGACTAGCGGGGGGTCAAGATACGCAGTATTTT. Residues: CASSAGLAGGQDTQYF.

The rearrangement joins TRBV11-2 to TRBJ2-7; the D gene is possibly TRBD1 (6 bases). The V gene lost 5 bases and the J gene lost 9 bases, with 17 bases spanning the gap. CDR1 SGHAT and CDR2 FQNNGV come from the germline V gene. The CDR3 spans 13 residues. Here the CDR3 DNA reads TGTGCCAGCAGCACACCGGGACAAGGGTTGCAGTACTTC. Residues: CASSTPGQGLQYF.

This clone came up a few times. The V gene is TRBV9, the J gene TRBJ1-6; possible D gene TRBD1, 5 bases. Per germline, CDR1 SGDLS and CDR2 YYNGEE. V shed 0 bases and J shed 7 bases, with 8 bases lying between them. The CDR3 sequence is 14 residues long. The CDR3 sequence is CASSVARANSPLHF. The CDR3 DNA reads TGTGCCAGCAGCGTAGCCAGGGCGAATTCACCCCTCCACTTT.

As DNA, the CDR3 is TGTGCCAGCAGCTTCCGGGACAGCTCGCTAGGAACGCAGTATTTT. Its protein product is CASSFRDSSLGTQYF. V usage is TRBV13 and J usage is TRBJ2-3; 7 bases are shared with TRBD1. The CDR3 contains 15 residues. After removal of 3 bases from V and 9 bases from J, the junction contained 12 bases not matched to a gene. Germline V gives CDR1 PRHDT, CDR2 FYEKMQ (reference sequence).

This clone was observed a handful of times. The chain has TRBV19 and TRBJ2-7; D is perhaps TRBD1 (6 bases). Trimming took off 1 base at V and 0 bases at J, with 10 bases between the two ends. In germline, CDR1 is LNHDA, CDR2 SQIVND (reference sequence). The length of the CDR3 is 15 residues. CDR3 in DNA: TGTGCCAGTAGTATAGTCGGGACACCCTCCTACGAGCAGTACTTC. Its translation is CASSIVGTPSYEQYF.

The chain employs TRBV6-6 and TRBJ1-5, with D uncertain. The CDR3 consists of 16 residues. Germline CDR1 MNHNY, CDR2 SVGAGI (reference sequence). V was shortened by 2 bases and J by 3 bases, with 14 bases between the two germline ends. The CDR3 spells CASSYSGGIYNQPQHF. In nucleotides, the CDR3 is TGTGCCAGCAGTTACAGCGGCGGAATCTACAATCAGCCCCAGCATTTT.

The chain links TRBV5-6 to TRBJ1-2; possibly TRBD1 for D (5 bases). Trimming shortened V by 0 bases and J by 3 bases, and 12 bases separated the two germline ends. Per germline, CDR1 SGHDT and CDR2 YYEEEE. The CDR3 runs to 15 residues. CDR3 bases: TGTGCCAGCAGCTTGGAAGACAGCGCTGACTATGGCTACACCTTC. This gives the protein CASSLEDSADYGYTF.

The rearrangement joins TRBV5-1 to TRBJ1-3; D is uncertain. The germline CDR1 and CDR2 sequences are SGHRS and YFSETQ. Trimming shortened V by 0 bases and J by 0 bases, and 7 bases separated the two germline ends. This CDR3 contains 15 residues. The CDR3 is CASSLGVSSGNTIYF. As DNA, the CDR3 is TGCGCCAGCAGCTTGGGGGTTTCCTCTGGAAACACCATATATTTT.

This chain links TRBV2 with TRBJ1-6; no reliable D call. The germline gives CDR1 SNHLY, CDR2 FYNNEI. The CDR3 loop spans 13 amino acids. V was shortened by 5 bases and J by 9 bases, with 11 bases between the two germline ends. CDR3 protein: CASSSERSSPLHF. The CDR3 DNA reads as TGTGCCAGCAGTAGTGAAAGGTCTTCACCCCTCCACTTT.